The next 4 T cell receptor beta chains were all read from a single sample in a study of cytomegalovirus exposure and HLA in healthy donors. The study ran its PCR with 60 Vbeta and 13 Jbeta primers. Using immunoSEQ multiplex PCR, the repertoire was profiled, and TCRdb retains in-frame clones only, with some absent. The sample has about 200,000 clones, about 80% seen once. The specimen sequenced was PBMCs. The receptors derive from a middle-aged man in good health and CMV-seronegative.

The rearrangement links TRBV7-9 to TRBJ2-1, with D hard to call. This CDR3 contains 15 residues. The germline V gene encodes CDR1 SEHNR and CDR2 FQNEAQ (reference sequence). Deletions cut 4 bases from V and 0 bases from J, with 10 bases between. For the CDR3, the DNA is TGTGCCAGCAGCTCCACCTTGAGCTCCTACAATGAGCAGTTCTTC. It is translated as CASSSTLSSYNEQFF.

Here the CDR3 DNA reads TGTGCCAGCAGCCAACAGGTTTTTTGGTTCTTC. It translates to CASSQQVFWFF. The chain has TRBV4-2 and TRBJ2-1, with unresolved D. V lost 2 bases and J 15 bases, leaving 11 bases between the germline ends. This CDR3 spans 11 amino acids. The germline V gene has CDR1 LGHNA and CDR2 YNFKEQ.

The rearrangement joins TRBV7-2 to TRBJ2-1; 8 nucleotides line up with TRBD1. Germline V gene data show CDR1 as SGHTA and CDR2 as FQGNSA. The CDR3 length is 16 residues. The ends lost 4 bases at V and 10 bases at J; junction bases unmatched: 15. DNA of the CDR3: TGTGCCAGCAGCTCCTTCGGGACAGGAATACCCGGGGAGCAGTTCTTC. Translated: CASSSFGTGIPGEQFF.

The V call is TRBV4-1, the J call TRBJ2-3, with 13 bases aligning to TRBD2. Looked up from germline, CDR1 is MGHRA and CDR2 is YSYEKL. The junction had 3 bases not matched to a gene; V was cut back by 4 bases and J by 2 bases. CDR3 length: 16 residues. The CDR3 DNA is TGCGCCAGCAGCCCTGGGACTAGCGGGGTCACAGATACGCAGTATTTT. This codes for CASSPGTSGVTDTQYF.